The sequence of this T cell receptor beta chain was determined in a study of T cell repertoires in cytomegalovirus infection. The study, taken as a whole, reports: Carriage of CMV together with the relevant HLA was identifiable through cumulative public TCR beta family frequency.

A single record per CDR3 protein comes from TCRdb applying MiXCR to the reads. Altogether roughly 180,000 distinct CDR3 sequences are present, about 17% being singletons, with the ten largest covering roughly a quarter. Comments on this clonotype: As yet, its antigen is unknown.

The length of the CDR3 is 15 residues. CDR1 is MGHRA, CDR2 YSYEKL, per germline. The V segment lost 3 bases and the J segment 1 base; nucleotides outside the gene matches: 6. The sequence derives from a human donor in good health (CMV status not recorded). Some clones in this sample may be carry-over from other donors' samples. The genes are TRBV4-1 and TRBJ2-7; 7 nucleotides align to TRBD1. The sample taken for sequencing was CD8+ T cells from PBMCs. The CDR3 sequence: CASSHGQAVSYEQYF. CDR3 nucleotides: TGCGCCAGCAGCCACGGACAGGCTGTTTCCTACGAGCAGTACTTC.